The clone carrying this TCR beta chain showed up just a few times. As yet, its antigen is unknown. The sample belongs to a study of T-cell reconstitution after alpha-beta-depleted transplantation in children. Study findings and constraints: T-cell counts and diversity were attributed mostly to newly produced T cells one year after transplant.

The CDR3 spans 14 residues. Trimming shortened V by 1 base and J by 4 bases, and 8 bases separated the two germline ends. The germline V gene has CDR1 SGHVS and CDR2 FNYEAQ. Unique molecular identifiers were used to barcode this TCRbeta library. TCRdb reprocessed the PCR reads via MiXCR and lists one record per CDR3 protein. This sample has some 600,000 distinct CDR3 sequences, with 10% to 15% found just once. The rearrangement joins TRBV7-6 to TRBJ2-1, with D unresolved. The source of this sequence is a male patient aged 10 to 17 who had a stem cell transplant for acute myeloid leukemia, so the T cells may come from the graft donor. The sample consisted of PBMCs, mostly from graft donor cells, taken 360 days after TCRalphabeta/CD19-depleted stem cell transplant. The CDR3 reads CASSLVVGYNEQFF. For the CDR3, the DNA is TGTGCCAGCAGCTTAGTCGTGGGTTACAATGAGCAGTTCTTC.